The clone carrying this T cell receptor (beta chain) was recorded many times. The sample originates from a study of T-cell reconstitution after alpha-beta-depleted transplantation in children. There are 15 residues in the CDR3. V lost 1 base to trimming and J lost 7 bases; unmatched junction nucleotides: 2. Germline lookup yields CDR1 SGHNT and CDR2 YENEEA. Unique molecular identifiers tagged the TCRbeta library. MiXCR was run by TCRdb on the PCR reads, yielding one entry per CDR3 protein. The sample lists some 200,000 distinct CDR3 sequences; roughly 10% were seen once. The receptor was derived from a human donor who donated a stem cell graft to a child with acute lymphoblastic leukemia. The chain recombines TRBV11-3 with TRBJ2-1; TRBD2 agrees at 12 bases. Source: PBMCs from the stem cell graft donor, taken from the stem cell graft. The CDR3 region is CASSLGLAGGNEQFF. The CDR3 nucleotides are TGTGCCAGCAGCTTAGGTCTAGCGGGGGGGAATGAGCAGTTCTTC.